Reported below is one T cell receptor beta chain. Its antigen is unidentified. Measured with immunoSEQ multiplex PCR; TCRdb has only the in-frame clones, and not every one. The table includes 150,000 to 180,000 clones, around 90% detected once. The data are from a study of T cell responses to AZD1222 COVID-19 vaccine. General observations from the study: Repertoire collection took place solely once the T cell response had peaked. Unmutated regions of variants are reportedly targeted by nearly half of spike-specific TCRs.

This TCR was recovered from an adult in good health. Sequenced here: peripheral blood, sampled on day 0 of AZD1222 vaccination.

This chain's CDR3 is CASGSVQNTEAFF. DNA of the CDR3: TGTGCCAGCGGATCTGTGCAAAACACTGAAGCTTTCTTT. The chain couples TRBV12-3 or TRBV12-4 to TRBJ1-1; D gene ambiguous. This CDR3 region has 13 residues. The germline V and J ends were trimmed by 8 bases and 2 bases, with 12 bases remaining between them.